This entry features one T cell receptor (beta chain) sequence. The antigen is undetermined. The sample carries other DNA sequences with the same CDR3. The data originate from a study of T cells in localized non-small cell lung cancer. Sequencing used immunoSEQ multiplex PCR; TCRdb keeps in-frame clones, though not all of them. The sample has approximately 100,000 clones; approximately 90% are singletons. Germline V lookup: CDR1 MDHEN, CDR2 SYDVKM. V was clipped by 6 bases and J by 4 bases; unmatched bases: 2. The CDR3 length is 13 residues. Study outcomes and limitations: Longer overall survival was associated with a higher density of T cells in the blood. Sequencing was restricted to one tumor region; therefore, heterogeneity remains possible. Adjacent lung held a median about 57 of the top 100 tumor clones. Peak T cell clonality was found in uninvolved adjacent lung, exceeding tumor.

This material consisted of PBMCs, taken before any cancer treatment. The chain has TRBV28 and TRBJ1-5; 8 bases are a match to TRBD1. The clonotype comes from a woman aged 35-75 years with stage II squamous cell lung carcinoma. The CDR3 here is CASSDRGNQPQHF. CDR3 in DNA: TGTGCCAGCAGCGACAGGGGAAATCAGCCCCAGCATTTT.